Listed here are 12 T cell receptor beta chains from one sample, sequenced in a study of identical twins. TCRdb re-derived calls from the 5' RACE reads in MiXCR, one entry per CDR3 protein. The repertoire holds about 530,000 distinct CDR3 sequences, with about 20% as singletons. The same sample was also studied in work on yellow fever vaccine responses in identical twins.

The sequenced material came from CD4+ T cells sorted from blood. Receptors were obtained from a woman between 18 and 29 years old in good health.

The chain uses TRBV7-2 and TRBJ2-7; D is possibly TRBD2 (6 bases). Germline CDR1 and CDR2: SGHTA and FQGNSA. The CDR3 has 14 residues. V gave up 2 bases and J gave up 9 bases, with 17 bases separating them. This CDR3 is CASSLTLEGIGQYF. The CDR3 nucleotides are TGTGCCAGCAGCTTAACCCTGGAGGGGATAGGGCAGTACTTC.

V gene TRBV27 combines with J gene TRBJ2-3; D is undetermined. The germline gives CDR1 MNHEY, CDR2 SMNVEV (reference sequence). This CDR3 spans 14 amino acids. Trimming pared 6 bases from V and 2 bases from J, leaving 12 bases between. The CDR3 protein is CASRDGPFTDTQYF. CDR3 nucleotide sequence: TGTGCCAGCAGGGACGGGCCCTTCACAGATACGCAGTATTTT.

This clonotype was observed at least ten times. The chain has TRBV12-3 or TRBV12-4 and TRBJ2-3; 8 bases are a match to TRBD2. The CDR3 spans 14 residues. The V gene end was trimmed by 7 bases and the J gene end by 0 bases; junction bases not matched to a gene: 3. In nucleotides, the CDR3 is TGTGCCAGCACTCGGGGGGGGAGCACAGATACGCAGTATTTT. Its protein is CASTRGGSTDTQYF.

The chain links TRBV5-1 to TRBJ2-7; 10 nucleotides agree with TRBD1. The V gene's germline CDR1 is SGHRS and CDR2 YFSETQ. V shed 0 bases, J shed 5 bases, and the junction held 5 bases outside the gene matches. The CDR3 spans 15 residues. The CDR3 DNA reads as TGCGCCAGCAGCTTGGTCCTCGGACAGGGGGACGAGCAGTACTTC. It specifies CASSLVLGQGDEQYF.

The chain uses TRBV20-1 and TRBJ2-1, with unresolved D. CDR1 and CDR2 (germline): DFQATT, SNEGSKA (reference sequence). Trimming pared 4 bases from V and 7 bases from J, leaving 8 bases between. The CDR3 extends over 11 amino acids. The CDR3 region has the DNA TGCAGTGCTACCGTCGGGAATGAGCAGTTCTTC. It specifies CSATVGNEQFF.

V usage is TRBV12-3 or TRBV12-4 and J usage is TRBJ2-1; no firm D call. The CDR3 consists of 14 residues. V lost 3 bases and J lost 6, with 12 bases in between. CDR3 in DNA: TGTGCCAGCAGTTTCGTAATTCCCCTCAATGAGCAGTTCTTC. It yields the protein CASSFVIPLNEQFF.

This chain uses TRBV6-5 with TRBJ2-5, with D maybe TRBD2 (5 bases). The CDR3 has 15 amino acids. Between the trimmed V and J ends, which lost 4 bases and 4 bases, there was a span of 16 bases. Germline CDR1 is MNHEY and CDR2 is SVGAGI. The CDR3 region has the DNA TGTGCCAGCAGTTCTACTTTGCCTGGGAGAGAGACCCAGTACTTC. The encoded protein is CASSSTLPGRETQYF.

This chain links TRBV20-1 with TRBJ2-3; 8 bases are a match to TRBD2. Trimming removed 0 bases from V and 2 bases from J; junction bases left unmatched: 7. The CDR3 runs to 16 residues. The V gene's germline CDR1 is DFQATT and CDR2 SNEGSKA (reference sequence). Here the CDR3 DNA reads TGCAGTGCTAGAGATCGGCGCGGGAGGTCCACAGATACGCAGTATTTT. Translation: CSARDRRGRSTDTQYF.

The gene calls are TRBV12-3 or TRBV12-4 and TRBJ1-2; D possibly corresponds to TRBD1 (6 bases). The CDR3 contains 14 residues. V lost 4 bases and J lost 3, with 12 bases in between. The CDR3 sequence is CASSSQDSDYGYTF. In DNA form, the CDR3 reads TGTGCCAGCAGTTCGCAGGACAGTGACTATGGCTACACCTTC.

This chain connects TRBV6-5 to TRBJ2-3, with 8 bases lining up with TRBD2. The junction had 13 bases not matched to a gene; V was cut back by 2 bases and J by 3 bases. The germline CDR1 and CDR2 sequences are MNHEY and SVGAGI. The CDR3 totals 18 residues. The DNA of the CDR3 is TGTGCCAGCAGTTACCAACCGGGGGCGGGAGGTTTTACAGATACGCAGTATTTT. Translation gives CASSYQPGAGGFTDTQYF.

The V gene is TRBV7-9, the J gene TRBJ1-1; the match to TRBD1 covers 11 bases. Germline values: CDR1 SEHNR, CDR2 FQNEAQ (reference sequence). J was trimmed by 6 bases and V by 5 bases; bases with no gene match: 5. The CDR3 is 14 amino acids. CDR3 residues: CASSLGQGAPEAFF. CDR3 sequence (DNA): TGTGCCAGCAGCCTCGGACAGGGGGCACCTGAAGCTTTCTTT.

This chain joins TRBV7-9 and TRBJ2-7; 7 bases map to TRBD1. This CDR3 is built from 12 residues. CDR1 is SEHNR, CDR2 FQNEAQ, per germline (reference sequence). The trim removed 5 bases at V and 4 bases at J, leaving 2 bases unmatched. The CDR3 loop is CASSEGAYEQYV. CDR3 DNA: TGTGCCAGCAGCGAGGGGGCTTACGAGCAGTACGTC.